A single sample is the source of the 27 T cell receptor beta chains below, sequenced in a study of T cell repertoires in cytomegalovirus infection. Using its own MiXCR run on the reads, TCRdb lists one record per CDR3 protein. The table has 650,000 to 850,000 distinct CDR3 sequences, approximately 32% seen once. These receptors' antigens are unknown. The specimen comprised cultured CD8+ T cells from PBMCs, sampled from culture after CMV antigen stimulation. These TCRs come from a human donor in good health (CMV status not recorded). Some clones in this sample may be carry-over from other donors' samples.

This clonotype was counted ten times or more. CDR3 nucleotides: TGTGCCAGCAGCTTGGCCCCGGGGGATGGGGTGAACACTGAAGCTTTCTTT. Its protein product is CASSLAPGDGVNTEAFF. V and J are TRBV7-6 and TRBJ1-1, with D perhaps matching TRBD1 (5 bases). CDR1 is SGHVS and CDR2 is FNYEAQ in the germline V gene. The CDR3 runs to 17 residues. V shed 3 bases and J shed 0 bases, with 17 bases lying between them.

The genes are TRBV12-3 or TRBV12-4 and TRBJ1-2, with D perhaps matching TRBD1 (6 bases). Trimming shortened V by 5 bases and J by 6 bases, and 13 bases separated the two germline ends. The CDR3 has 13 amino acids. The CDR3 coding sequence is TGTGCCAGCAGTCCTTGGTCAGGGGATGGCTACACCTTC. Protein: CASSPWSGDGYTF.

This clonotype turned up a few times. The chain has TRBV7-9 and TRBJ2-7, with D possibly TRBD1 on 6 matching bases. This CDR3 is 15 amino acids long. V was cut by 4 bases and J by 3 bases, with 16 bases left in between. The germline gives CDR1 SEHNR, CDR2 FQNEAQ (reference sequence). This CDR3 reads CASSSGDKNHYEQYF. In DNA form, the CDR3 reads TGTGCCAGCAGCTCAGGGGATAAAAACCACTACGAGCAGTACTTC.

This clonotype has just a few counts. This sequence joins TRBV29-1 and TRBJ1-1; D is possibly TRBD1 (5 bases). This CDR3 is 14 amino acids long. V shed 7 bases and J shed 1 base, with 16 bases lying between them. The germline CDR1 and CDR2 sequences are SQVTM and ANQGSEA. The CDR3 protein is CSAGWGGGNTEAFF. The CDR3, as DNA: TGCAGCGCAGGATGGGGCGGGGGGAACACTGAAGCTTTCTTT.

The chain combines TRBV27 with TRBJ1-4, with 8 bases aligning to TRBD1. J lost 6 bases, V lost 5 bases, and 8 bases had no gene match. The germline CDR1 and CDR2 sequences are MNHEY and SMNVEV (reference sequence). The CDR3 has 15 amino acids. This CDR3 reads CASSGDRGIDEKLFF. In nucleotides, the CDR3 is TGTGCCAGCAGTGGAGACAGGGGTATTGATGAAAAACTGTTTTTT.

This clonotype has ten or more counts. The chain links TRBV6-1 to TRBJ2-3; D is unclear. CDR1 MNHNS and CDR2 SASEGT come from the germline V gene. V was cut by 0 bases and J by 2 bases, with 3 bases left in between. The CDR3 length is 13 residues. The CDR3 sequence: CASSEALTDTQYF. CDR3 DNA: TGTGCCAGCAGTGAAGCTCTCACAGATACGCAGTATTTT.

In its sample, this clonotype was seen a few times. The chain recombines TRBV6-1 with TRBJ1-6; D not certain. The V end was cut by 2 bases, the J end by 10 bases, with 15 bases between. The CDR3 has 15 residues. Germline V CDR1 and CDR2: MNHNS, SASEGT. As DNA, the CDR3 is TGTGCCAGCAGTGAAATTATGGATGATTTATCACCCCTCCACTTT. This codes for CASSEIMDDLSPLHF.

There are a few counts of this clonotype. The V call is TRBV7-9, the J call TRBJ2-2, with 12 bases fitting TRBD2. In germline, CDR1 is SEHNR, CDR2 FQNEAQ (reference sequence). V lost 4 bases to trimming and J lost 1 base; unmatched junction nucleotides: 4. This CDR3 region has 17 residues. The CDR3 DNA is TGTGCCAGCAGCTCGACTAGCGGGGGAGTGAACACCGGGGAGCTGTTTTTT. This translates into CASSSTSGGVNTGELFF.

This clonotype was observed at least ten times. The chain combines TRBV7-6 with TRBJ2-5, with D possibly TRBD1 on 6 matching bases. There are 14 residues in the CDR3. Per the germline V gene, CDR1 is SGHVS and CDR2 is FNYEAQ. Trimming pared 5 bases from V and 4 bases from J, leaving 14 bases between. The CDR3 loop is CASSLTLQGETQYF. In DNA form, the CDR3 reads TGTGCCAGCAGCCTCACTTTACAGGGAGAGACCCAGTACTTC. Drawing the rest from reference TRBV7-6 and TRBJ2-5, the complete variable domain is GAGVSQSPRYKVTKRGQDVALRCDPISGHVSLYWYRQALGQGPEFLTYFNYEAQQDKSGLPNDRFSAERPEGSISTLTIQRTEQRDSAMYRCASSLTLQGETQYFGPGTRLLVL.

This clonotype was recorded once. J is TRBJ2-5 and V is TRBV11-2, with 11 bases aligning to TRBD2. With 5 bases clipped from V and 6 bases from J, the junction kept 11 bases outside the gene matches. Germline-derived CDR1 and CDR2 are SGHAT and FQNNGV. The CDR3 has 16 amino acids. The CDR3 sequence is CASSREIAGGQKTQYF. The CDR3 region has the DNA TGTGCCAGCAGCCGCGAGATAGCGGGGGGGCAAAAGACCCAGTACTTC.

The chain is built from TRBV7-9 and TRBJ2-2; D is undetermined. CDR1 is SEHNR, CDR2 FQNEAQ, per germline (reference sequence). CDR3 size: 18 residues. The ends were cut back, 3 bases at V and 4 bases at J, with 21 bases in the middle. For the CDR3, the DNA is TGTGCCAGCAGCTTCCTGATACCGGGTTTCCGAGCCACCGGGGAGCTGTTTTTT. Protein product: CASSFLIPGFRATGELFF.

A note on this clonotype: This clone may be a read error of a much larger clone one base away. The rearrangement links TRBV7-6 to TRBJ2-5; 7 bases match TRBD1. CDR1 SGHVS and CDR2 FNYEAQ come from the germline V gene. This CDR3 has 15 residues. With V trimmed by 2 bases and J by 4 bases, 7 bases remained unmatched. DNA for the CDR3: TGTGCCAGCAGCTTAATAGGGACAGCCCGAGAGACCCAGTACTTC. This codes for CASSLIGTARETQYF. The full variable domain, with the rest looked up from reference TRBV7-6 and TRBJ2-5, is GAGVSQSPRYKVTKRGQDVALRCDPISGHVSLYWYRQALGQGPEFLTYFNYEAQQDKSGLPNDRFSAERPEGSISTLTIQRTEQRDSAMYRCASSLIGTARETQYFGPGTRLLVL.

This chain uses TRBV7-9 with TRBJ2-3; D is tentatively TRBD1 or TRBD2 (5 bases each). Trimming removed 2 bases at V and 0 bases at J, with 9 bases between. CDR1 SEHNR and CDR2 FQNEAQ come from the germline V gene (reference sequence). CDR3 length equals 15 residues. In DNA form, the CDR3 reads TGTGCCAGCAGCTTACCGGGACGGAGCACAGATACGCAGTATTTT. Protein: CASSLPGRSTDTQYF.

Details on this clonotype: Given a much more abundant clone one base away, this may be a read error. The chain joins TRBV6-2 or TRBV6-3 to TRBJ1-1, with 7 bases matching TRBD1. The CDR3 is 13 amino acids. J gave up 4 bases and V 6 bases, and 5 bases lay outside the gene matches. Germline loops: CDR1 MNHEY, CDR2 SVGEGT. The CDR3 reads CASSQGQFTEAFF. CDR3 in DNA: TGTGCCAGCAGCCAGGGACAGTTCACTGAAGCTTTCTTT.

J is TRBJ2-6 and V is TRBV19, with a tentative D call TRBD1 (5 bases). The V and J ends lost 4 bases and 0 bases respectively, with 13 bases between them. CDR1 is LNHDA, CDR2 SQIVND, per germline (reference sequence). The CDR3 contains 17 residues. CDR3 amino acids: CASSTGWFRSGANVLTF. The CDR3 nucleotides are TGTGCCAGTAGTACAGGGTGGTTTCGCTCTGGGGCCAACGTCCTGACTTTC.

This clonotype was counted a few times. V gene TRBV28 combines with J gene TRBJ2-1, with D perhaps TRBD2 (5 bases). The germline CDR1 and CDR2 sequences are MDHEN and SYDVKM. The CDR3 is 16 amino acids. Trimming shortened V by 6 bases and J by 1 base, and 16 bases separated the two germline ends. CDR3 sequence (DNA): TGTGCCAGCAGACCCTCGGACGGACTTTCCTACAATGAGCAGTTCTTC. This translates into CASRPSDGLSYNEQFF. Combining the CDR3 with reference TRBV28 and TRBJ2-1 gives the whole variable domain DVKVTQSSRYLVKRTGEKVFLECVQDMDHENMFWYRQDPGLGLRLIYFSYDVKMKEKGDIPEGYSVSREKKERFSLILESASTNQTSMYLCASRPSDGLSYNEQFFGPGTRLTVL.

The V and J genes are TRBV6-1 and TRBJ2-2; TRBD2 aligns across 10 bases. This CDR3 contains 16 residues. V dropped 2 bases and J dropped 1; count of bases not matched to a gene: 1. The germline V gene has CDR1 MNHNS and CDR2 SASEGT. The CDR3 loop reads CASSEPSGGNTGELFF. Here the CDR3 DNA reads TGTGCCAGCAGTGAACCTAGCGGGGGGAACACCGGGGAGCTGTTTTTT.

Only a few counts were recorded for this clonotype. The chain recombines TRBV7-8 with TRBJ2-7; 7 positions agree with TRBD2. J lost 3 bases, V lost 1 base, and 3 bases had no gene match. The CDR3 covers 14 residues. The germline gives CDR1 SGHVS, CDR2 FQNEAQ. In nucleotides, the CDR3 is TGTGCCAGCAGCTTAGGCAGCGGGGTCTACGAGCAGTACGTC. Residues: CASSLGSGVYEQYV.

This clonotype was observed a few times. The rearrangement joins TRBV5-4 to TRBJ2-7; 8 nucleotides line up with TRBD1. Germline V CDR1 and CDR2: SGHNT, YYREEE (reference sequence). The CDR3 totals 15 residues. Trimming at V came to 4 bases and at J to 4 bases, leaving 10 bases not matched to a gene. The CDR3 sequence: CASSHSGTGVYEQYV. The CDR3 nucleotides are TGTGCCAGCAGCCACTCCGGGACAGGAGTTTACGAGCAGTACGTC.

This clonotype was recorded a few times. This chain joins TRBV12-3 or TRBV12-4 and TRBJ2-1; D is unclear. The CDR3 totals 12 residues. V was shortened by 5 bases and J by 9 bases, with 11 bases between the two germline ends. CDR3 in DNA: TGTGCCAGCAGTCCTCAGGCGGTTGAGCAGTTCTTC. Its translation is CASSPQAVEQFF.

The chain couples TRBV20-1 to TRBJ1-1; 7 nucleotides align to TRBD1. Germline V gene data show CDR1 as DFQATT and CDR2 as SNEGSKA (reference sequence). The CDR3 loop spans 14 amino acids. V gave up 5 bases and J gave up 2 bases; unmatched junction bases: 8. The CDR3 loop reads CSAVPTGKNTEAFF. Here the CDR3 DNA reads TGCAGTGCTGTACCGACAGGGAAAAACACTGAAGCTTTCTTT.

This chain links TRBV24-1 with TRBJ2-1; perhaps D is TRBD1 or TRBD2 (5 bases each). CDR1 is KGHDR, CDR2 SFDVKD, per germline. The CDR3 covers 14 residues. Trimming removed 4 bases from V and 4 bases from J, with 10 bases in between. The CDR3 coding sequence is TGTGCCACCAGTGACCAGGGACGTTACAATGAGCAGTTCTTC. Protein product: CATSDQGRYNEQFF.

The rearrangement links TRBV20-1 to TRBJ2-3, with D uncertain. CDR3 length: 12 residues. Germline lookup yields CDR1 DFQATT and CDR2 SNEGSKA (reference sequence). V gave up 0 bases and J gave up 5 bases, with 6 bases separating them. The CDR3 loop reads CSARDWVDTQYF. Written as DNA, the CDR3 is TGCAGTGCTAGAGATTGGGTAGATACGCAGTATTTT.

There are a few counts of this clonotype. The chain carries TRBV28 and TRBJ2-7; 7 bases line up with TRBD1. J lost 3 bases, V lost 3 bases, and 8 bases had no gene match. The CDR3 totals 15 residues. Germline CDR1 MDHEN, CDR2 SYDVKM. The DNA for the CDR3 is TGTGCCAGCAGTTTTTCCCCGACAGGGCTCTACGAGCAGTACGTC. Translated, it gives CASSFSPTGLYEQYV.

In its sample, this clonotype was seen a few times. As DNA, the CDR3 is TGTGCCAGCAGTTTAGGCGCAGCGGGGTTCTTC. Translated: CASSLGAAGFF. The chain couples TRBV12-3 or TRBV12-4 to TRBJ2-1; the D gene is possibly TRBD2 (6 bases). V was clipped by 1 base and J by 15 bases, with 10 bases between them. The CDR3 loop spans 11 amino acids.

The chain carries TRBV13 and TRBJ2-5; 13 bases are a match to TRBD2. CDR1 is PRHDT and CDR2 is FYEKMQ in the germline V gene (reference sequence). The V and J ends lost 5 bases and 4 bases, in that order; junction bases with no gene match: 16. The CDR3 has 19 residues. The CDR3 reads CASSTLLAGGPSVAETQYF. In DNA form, the CDR3 reads TGTGCCAGCAGCACCCTACTAGCGGGGGGGCCTTCGGTAGCAGAGACCCAGTACTTC.

The table lists this clonotype with a few counts. The V call is TRBV20-1, the J call TRBJ1-5; no reliable D call. Germline lookup yields CDR1 DFQATT and CDR2 SNEGSKA (reference sequence). V was cut by 0 bases and J by 8 bases, with 20 bases left in between. CDR3 length: 16 residues. The CDR3 loop reads CSARDRVRGLTEPQHF. The CDR3 nucleotides read TGCAGTGCTAGAGATCGGGTTAGAGGTCTAACGGAGCCCCAGCATTTT.